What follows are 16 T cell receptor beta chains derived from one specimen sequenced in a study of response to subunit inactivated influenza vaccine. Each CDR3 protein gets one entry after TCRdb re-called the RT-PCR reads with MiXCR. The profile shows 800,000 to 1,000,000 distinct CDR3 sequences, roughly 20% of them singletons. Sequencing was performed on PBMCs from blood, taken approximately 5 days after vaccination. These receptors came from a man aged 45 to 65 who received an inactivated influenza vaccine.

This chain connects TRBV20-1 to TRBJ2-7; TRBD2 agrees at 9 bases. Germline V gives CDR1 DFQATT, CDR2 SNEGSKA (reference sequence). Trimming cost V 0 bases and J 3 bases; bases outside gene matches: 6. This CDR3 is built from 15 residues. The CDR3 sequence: CSARDRLAGIYEQYF. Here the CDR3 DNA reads TGCAGTGCTAGAGATCGGCTAGCGGGGATCTACGAGCAGTACTTC.

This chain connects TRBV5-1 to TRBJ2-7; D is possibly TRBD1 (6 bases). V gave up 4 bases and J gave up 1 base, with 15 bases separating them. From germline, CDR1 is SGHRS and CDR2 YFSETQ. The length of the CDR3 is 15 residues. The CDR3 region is CASSIQGPPSYEQYF. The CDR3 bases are TGCGCCAGCAGCATACAGGGCCCTCCTTCCTACGAGCAGTACTTC.

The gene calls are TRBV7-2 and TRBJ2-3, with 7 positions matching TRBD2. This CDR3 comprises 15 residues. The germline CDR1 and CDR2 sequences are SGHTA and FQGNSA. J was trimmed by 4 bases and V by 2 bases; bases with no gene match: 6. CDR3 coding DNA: TGTGCCAGCAGCTTACTTGGCGGGAGCGCAGATACGCAGTATTTT. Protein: CASSLLGGSADTQYF.

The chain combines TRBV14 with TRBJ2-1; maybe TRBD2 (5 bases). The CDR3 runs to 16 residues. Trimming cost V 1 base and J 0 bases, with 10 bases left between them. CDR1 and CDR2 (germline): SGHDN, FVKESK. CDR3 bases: TGTGCCAGCAGCCAAGGTGCGGGTTTCTCCTACAATGAGCAGTTCTTC. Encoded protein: CASSQGAGFSYNEQFF.

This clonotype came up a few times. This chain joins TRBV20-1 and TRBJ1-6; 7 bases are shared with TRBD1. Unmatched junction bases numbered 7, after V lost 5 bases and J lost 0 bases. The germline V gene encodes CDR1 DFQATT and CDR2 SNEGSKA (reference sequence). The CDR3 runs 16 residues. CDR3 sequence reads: CSAPETGSSYNSPLHF. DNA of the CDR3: TGCAGTGCTCCAGAGACAGGGAGCTCCTATAATTCACCCCTCCACTTT.

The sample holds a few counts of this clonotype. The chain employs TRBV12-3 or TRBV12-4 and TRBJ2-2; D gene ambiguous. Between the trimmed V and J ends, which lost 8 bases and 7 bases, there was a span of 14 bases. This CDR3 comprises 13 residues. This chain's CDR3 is CASLEFVGGELFF. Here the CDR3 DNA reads TGTGCCAGCTTGGAATTCGTTGGCGGGGAGCTGTTTTTT.

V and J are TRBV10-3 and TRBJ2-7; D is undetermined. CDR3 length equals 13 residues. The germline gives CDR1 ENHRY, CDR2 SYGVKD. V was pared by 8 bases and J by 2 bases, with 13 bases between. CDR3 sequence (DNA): TGTGCCATCCCAGGACGGATCCCCTACGAGCAGTACTTC. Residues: CAIPGRIPYEQYF.

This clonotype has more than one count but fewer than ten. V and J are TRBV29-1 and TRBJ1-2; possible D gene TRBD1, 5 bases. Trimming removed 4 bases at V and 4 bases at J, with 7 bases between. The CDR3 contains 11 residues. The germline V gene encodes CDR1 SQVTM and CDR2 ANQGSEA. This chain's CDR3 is CSVGQCYGYTF. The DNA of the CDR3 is TGCAGCGTTGGACAGTGCTATGGCTACACCTTC. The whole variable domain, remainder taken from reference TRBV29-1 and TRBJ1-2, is SAVISQKPSRDICQRGTSLTIQCQVDSQVTMMFWYRQQPGQSLTLIATANQGSEATYESGFVIDKFPISRPNLTFSTLTVSNMSPEDSSIYLCSVGQCYGYTFGSGTRLTVV.

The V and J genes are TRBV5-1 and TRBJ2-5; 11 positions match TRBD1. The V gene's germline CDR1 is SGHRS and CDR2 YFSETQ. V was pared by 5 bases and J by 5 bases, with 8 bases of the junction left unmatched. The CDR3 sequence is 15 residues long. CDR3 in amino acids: CASSSGQGAVETQYF. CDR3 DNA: TGCGCCAGCAGTTCCGGACAGGGGGCTGTGGAGACCCAGTACTTC.

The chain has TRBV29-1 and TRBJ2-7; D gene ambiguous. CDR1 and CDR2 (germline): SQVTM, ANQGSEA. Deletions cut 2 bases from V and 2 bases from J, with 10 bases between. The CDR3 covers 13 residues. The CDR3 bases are TGCAGCGTTGAATTGGGTACCGCCTACGAGCAGTACTTC. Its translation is CSVELGTAYEQYF.

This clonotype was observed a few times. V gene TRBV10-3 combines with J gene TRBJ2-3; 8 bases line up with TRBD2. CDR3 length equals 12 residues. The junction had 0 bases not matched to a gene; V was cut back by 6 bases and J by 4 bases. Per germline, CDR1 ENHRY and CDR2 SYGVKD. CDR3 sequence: CAISGRADTQYF. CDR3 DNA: TGTGCCATCAGCGGGAGGGCAGATACGCAGTATTTT.

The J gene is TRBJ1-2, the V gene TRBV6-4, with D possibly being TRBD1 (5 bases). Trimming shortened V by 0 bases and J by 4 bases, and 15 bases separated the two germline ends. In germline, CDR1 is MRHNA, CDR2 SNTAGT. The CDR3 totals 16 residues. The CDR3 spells CASSDSRSGVPYGYTF. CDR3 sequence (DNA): TGTGCCAGCAGTGACTCGAGATCGGGGGTCCCCTATGGCTACACCTTC.

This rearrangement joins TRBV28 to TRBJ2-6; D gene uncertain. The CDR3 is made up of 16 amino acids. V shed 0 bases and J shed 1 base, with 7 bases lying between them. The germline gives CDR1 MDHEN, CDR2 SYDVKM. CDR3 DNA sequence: TGTGCCAGCAGTTTATGGGGGTTATCTGGGGCCAACGTCCTGACTTTC. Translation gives CASSLWGLSGANVLTF.

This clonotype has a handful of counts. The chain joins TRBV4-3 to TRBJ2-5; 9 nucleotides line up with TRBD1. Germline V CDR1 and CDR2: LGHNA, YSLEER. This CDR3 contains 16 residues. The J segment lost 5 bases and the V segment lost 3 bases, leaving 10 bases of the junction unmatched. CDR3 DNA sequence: TGCGCCAGCAGCCAGGCATCGGGACAGGGTTTCGAGACCCAGTACTTC. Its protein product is CASSQASGQGFETQYF.

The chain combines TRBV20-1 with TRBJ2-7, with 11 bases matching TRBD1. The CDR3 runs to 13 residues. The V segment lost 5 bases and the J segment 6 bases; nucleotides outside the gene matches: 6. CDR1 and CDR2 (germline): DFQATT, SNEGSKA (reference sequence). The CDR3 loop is CSASSGTGGEQYF. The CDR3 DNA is TGCAGTGCTTCCTCCGGGACAGGGGGCGAGCAGTACTTC.

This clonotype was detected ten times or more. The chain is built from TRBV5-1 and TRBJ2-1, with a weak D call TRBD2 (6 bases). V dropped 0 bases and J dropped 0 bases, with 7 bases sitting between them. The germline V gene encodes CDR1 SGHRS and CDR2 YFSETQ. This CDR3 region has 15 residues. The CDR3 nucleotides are TGCGCCAGCAGCTTGGGGGACTTCTCCTACAATGAGCAGTTCTTC. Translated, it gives CASSLGDFSYNEQFF.